This T cell receptor (beta chain) was recorded in a study of preoperative IRX-2 immunotherapy in early breast cancer. Treatment described: preoperative locoregional IRX-2 cytokine immunotherapy. This phase Ib study tested locoregional IRX-2 cytokine immunotherapy given before surgery. The data were produced by immunoSEQ multiplex PCR, yet TCRdb's version contains in-frame clones alone and is incomplete. Here the sample spans approximately 98,000 clones, 86% being singletons. This sequence originates from a human donor with breast cancer. The material sequenced was tumor tissue, taken after IRX-2 immunotherapy.

DNA for the CDR3: TGTGCCTGGAGTGTAAGGGCCTCACCCCTCCACTTT. This translates into CAWSVRASPLHF. V gene TRBV30 combines with J gene TRBJ1-6; D uncertain. CDR1 and CDR2 from the germline V gene are GTSNPN and SVGIG (reference sequence). Trimming pared 0 bases from V and 10 bases from J, leaving 7 bases between. The CDR3 consists of 12 residues. Supplemented by reference TRBV30 and TRBJ1-6, the full variable domain reads SQTIHQWPATLVQPVGSPLSLECTVEGTSNPNLYWYRQAAGRGLQLLFYSVGIGQISSEVPQNLSASRPQDRQFILSSKKLLLSDSGFYLCAWSVRASPLHFGNGTRLTVT.